The next 8 T cell receptor beta chains were all read from a single sample in a study of cytomegalovirus exposure and HLA in healthy donors (dated by TCRdb to the late 2010s). The library was obtained by the immunoSEQ multiplex PCR assay. For the multiplex PCR, a mixture combining 60 forward primers for TCR Vbeta segments and 13 reverse primers for TCR Jbeta segments was used. TCRdb re-hosts the immuneACCESS table, in-frame sequences only. Its copies lack some clones; in the studies checked, an unresolved V gene accounts for under half of them, and the cause for the rest is not known. This sample has 70,000 to 95,000 clones in its table, and less than 85% of those were observed once. Roughly 12% of the sample is held by the ten biggest clonotypes. Sequencing was done on a sample of PBMCs. These receptors were obtained from a human donor in good health.

J is TRBJ1-5 and V is TRBV7-2; 7 nucleotides line up with TRBD1. Germline V gene data show CDR1 as SGHTA and CDR2 as FQGNSA. The CDR3 consists of 14 residues. V shed 5 bases, J shed 6 bases, and the junction held 7 bases outside the gene matches. The CDR3: CASSAKTGIQPQHF. The CDR3, as DNA: TGTGCCAGCAGCGCGAAGACAGGGATTCAGCCCCAGCATTTT.

This clone was seen only a few times. V and J are TRBV7-9 and TRBJ2-7; possibly TRBD2 for D (5 bases). Trimming removed 6 bases at V and 1 base at J, with 10 bases between. The CDR3 runs to 13 residues. Germline V gene lookup returns CDR1 SEHNR and CDR2 FQNEAQ (reference sequence). CDR3 DNA sequence: TGTGCCAGCAGTCCCGGGAATTCCTACGAGCAGTACTTC. It codes for CASSPGNSYEQYF.

The chain joins TRBV6-4 to TRBJ2-3; D may be TRBD1 (6 bases). Trimming took off 4 bases at V and 1 base at J, with 6 bases between the two ends. CDR1 and CDR2 (germline): MRHNA, SNTAGT. This CDR3 comprises 13 residues. In nucleotides, the CDR3 is TGTGCCAGCAGTGGACAGGGCACAGATACGCAGTATTTT. It codes for CASSGQGTDTQYF.

The chain is built from TRBV27 and TRBJ2-7; 11 nucleotides match TRBD2. This CDR3 has 17 amino acids. V was clipped by 2 bases and J by 0 bases; unmatched bases: 6. Germline CDR1 MNHEY, CDR2 SMNVEV (reference sequence). The CDR3 sequence: CASSLRASGGNSYEQYF. CDR3 coding DNA: TGTGCCAGCAGTTTAAGGGCTAGCGGGGGGAACTCCTACGAGCAGTACTTC.

The chain has TRBV10-3 and TRBJ2-5; the D gene is possibly TRBD2 (6 bases). Germline CDR1 and CDR2: ENHRY and SYGVKD. Trimming removed 5 bases at V and 7 bases at J, with 14 bases between. The CDR3 totals 13 residues. DNA of the CDR3: TGTGCCATCAGTCTGGACCTGGGGGGGACCCAGTACTTC. It codes for CAISLDLGGTQYF.

The rearrangement uses TRBV15 and TRBJ2-5, with 8 bases matching TRBD2. Germline assignment: CDR1 LNHNV and CDR2 YYDKDF (reference sequence). V lost 3 bases and J lost 11; bases outside the gene matches: 11. The CDR3 length is 14 residues. The CDR3 nucleotides are TGTGCCACCAGCAGGGCCAGCGGGGGAGGCGGGCAGTACTTC. It encodes CATSRASGGGGQYF. The variable domain in full, completed from reference TRBV15 and TRBJ2-5, reads DAMVIQNPRYQVTQFGKPVTLSCSQTLNHNVMYWYQQKSSQAPKLLFHYYDKDFNNEADTPDNFQSRRPNTSFCFLDIRSPGLGDTAMYLCATSRASGGGGQYFGPGTRLLVL.

In its sample, this clone was seen a few times. This rearrangement joins TRBV25-1 to TRBJ1-1; 9 bases match TRBD1. The CDR3 has 14 residues. CDR1 and CDR2 (germline): MGHDK, SYGVNS. V gave up 5 bases and J gave up 6 bases; unmatched junction bases: 7. CDR3: CASSLPWTGAEAFF. The DNA for the CDR3 is TGTGCCAGCAGTTTACCCTGGACAGGGGCTGAAGCTTTCTTT.

The rearrangement links TRBV5-1 to TRBJ2-1, with TRBD1 matching 7 bases. V shed 0 bases, J shed 4 bases, and the junction held 10 bases outside the gene matches. This CDR3 region has 17 residues. The germline V gene encodes CDR1 SGHRS and CDR2 YFSETQ. DNA for the CDR3: TGCGCCAGCAGCTTGGGCTTACAGGGGACGGGTTACAATGAGCAGTTCTTC. Translated, it gives CASSLGLQGTGYNEQFF.